The text below deals with one TCR beta chain. This entry comes from a study of cytomegalovirus exposure and HLA in healthy donors. Germline loops: CDR1 MNHNS, CDR2 SASEGT. Trimming shortened V by 5 bases and J by 2 bases, and 10 bases separated the two germline ends. The CDR3 totals 14 residues. Primers for the PCR totalled 60 Vbeta and 13 Jbeta. The data were produced by immunoSEQ multiplex PCR, yet TCRdb's version contains in-frame clones alone and is incomplete. The sample shows more than 200,000 clones, over 65% of them seen only once. The sequencing input was PBMCs. The chain carries TRBV6-1 and TRBJ1-5; no clear D. The clonotype originates from a man aged 40-49 years in good health and CMV-seronegative. The CDR3 region is CASSSRAGNQPQHF. The CDR3 nucleotides are TGTGCCAGCAGTTCGAGGGCCGGCAATCAGCCCCAGCATTTT.